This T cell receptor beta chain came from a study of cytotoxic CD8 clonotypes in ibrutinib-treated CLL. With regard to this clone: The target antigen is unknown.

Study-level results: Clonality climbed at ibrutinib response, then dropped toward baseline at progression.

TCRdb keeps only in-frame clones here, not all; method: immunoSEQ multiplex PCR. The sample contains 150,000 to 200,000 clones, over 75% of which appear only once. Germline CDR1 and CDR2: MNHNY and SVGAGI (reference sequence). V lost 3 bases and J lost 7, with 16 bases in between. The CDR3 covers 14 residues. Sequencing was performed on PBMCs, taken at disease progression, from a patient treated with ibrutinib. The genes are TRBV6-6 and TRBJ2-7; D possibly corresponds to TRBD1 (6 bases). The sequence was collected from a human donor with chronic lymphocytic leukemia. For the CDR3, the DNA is TGTGCCAGCAGTTATTCCGTACAGGGTTGGGAGCAGTACTTC. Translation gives CASSYSVQGWEQYF.